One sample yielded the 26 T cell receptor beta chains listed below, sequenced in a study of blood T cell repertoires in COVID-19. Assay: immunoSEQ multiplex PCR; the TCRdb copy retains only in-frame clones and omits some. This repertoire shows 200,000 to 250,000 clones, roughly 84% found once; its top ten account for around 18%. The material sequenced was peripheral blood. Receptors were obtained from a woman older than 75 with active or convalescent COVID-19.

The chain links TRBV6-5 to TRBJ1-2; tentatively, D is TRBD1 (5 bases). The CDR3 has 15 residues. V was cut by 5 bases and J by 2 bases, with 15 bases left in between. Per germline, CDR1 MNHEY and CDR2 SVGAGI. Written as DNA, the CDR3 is TGTGCCAGCAGTCAGGGCGGGGGATGGAACTATGGCTACACCTTC. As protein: CASSQGGGWNYGYTF.

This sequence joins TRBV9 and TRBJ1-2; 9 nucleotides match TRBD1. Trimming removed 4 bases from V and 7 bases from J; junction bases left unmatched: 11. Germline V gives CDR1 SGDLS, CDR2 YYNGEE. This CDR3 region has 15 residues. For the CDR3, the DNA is TGTGCCAGCAGCTCTCCGGGACAGGGTCGGTTTGGCTACACCTTC. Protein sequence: CASSSPGQGRFGYTF.

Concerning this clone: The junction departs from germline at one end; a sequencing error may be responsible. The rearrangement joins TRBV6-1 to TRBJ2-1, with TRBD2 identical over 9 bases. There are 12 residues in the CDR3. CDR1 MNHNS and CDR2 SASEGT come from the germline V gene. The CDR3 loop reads CASSEGLASSLF. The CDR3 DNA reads TGTGCCAGCAGTGAGGGACTAGCATCGTCCCTCTTC.

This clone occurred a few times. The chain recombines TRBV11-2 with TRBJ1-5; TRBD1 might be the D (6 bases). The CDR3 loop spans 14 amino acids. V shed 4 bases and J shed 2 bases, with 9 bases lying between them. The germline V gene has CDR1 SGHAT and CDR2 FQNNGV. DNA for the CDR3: TGTGCCAGCAGCTATTCAGGGGGCAATCAGCCCCAGCATTTT. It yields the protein CASSYSGGNQPQHF.

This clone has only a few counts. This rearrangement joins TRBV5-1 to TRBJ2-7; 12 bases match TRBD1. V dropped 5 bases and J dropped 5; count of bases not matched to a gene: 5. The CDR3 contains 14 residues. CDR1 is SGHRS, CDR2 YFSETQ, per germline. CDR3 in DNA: TGCGCCAGCAGAACCGGGACAGGGGGCCACGAGCAGTACTTC. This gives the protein CASRTGTGGHEQYF.

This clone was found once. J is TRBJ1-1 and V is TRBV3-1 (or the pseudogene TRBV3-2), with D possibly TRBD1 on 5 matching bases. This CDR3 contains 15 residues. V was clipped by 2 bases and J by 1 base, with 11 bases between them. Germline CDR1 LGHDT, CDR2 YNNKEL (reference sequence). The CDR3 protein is CASSQFGGGNTEAFF. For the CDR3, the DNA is TGTGCCAGCAGCCAATTTGGGGGGGGGAACACTGAAGCTTTCTTT.

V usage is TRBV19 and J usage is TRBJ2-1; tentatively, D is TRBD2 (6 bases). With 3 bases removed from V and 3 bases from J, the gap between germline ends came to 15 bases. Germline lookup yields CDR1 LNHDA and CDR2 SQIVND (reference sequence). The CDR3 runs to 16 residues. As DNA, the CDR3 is TGTGCCAGTAGTATTAGTGTCGCGGGACGCTACAATGAGCAGTTCTTC. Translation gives CASSISVAGRYNEQFF. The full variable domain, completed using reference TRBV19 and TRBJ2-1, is DGGITQSPKYLFRKEGQNVTLSCEQNLNHDAMYWYRQDPGQGLRLIYYSQIVNDFQKGDIAEGYSVSREKKESFPLTVTSAQKNPTAFYLCASSISVAGRYNEQFFGPGTRLTVL.

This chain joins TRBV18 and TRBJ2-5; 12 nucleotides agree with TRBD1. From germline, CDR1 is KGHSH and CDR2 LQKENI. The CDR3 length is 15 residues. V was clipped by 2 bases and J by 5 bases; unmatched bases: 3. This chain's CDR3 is CASSPGTGGAETQYF. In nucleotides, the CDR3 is TGTGCCAGCTCACCAGGGACAGGGGGCGCGGAGACCCAGTACTTC.

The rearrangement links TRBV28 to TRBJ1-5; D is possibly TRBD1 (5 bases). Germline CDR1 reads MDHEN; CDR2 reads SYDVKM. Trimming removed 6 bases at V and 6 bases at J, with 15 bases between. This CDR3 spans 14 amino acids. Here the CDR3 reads CASSPNQGGQPQHF. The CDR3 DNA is TGTGCCAGCAGCCCTAACCAGGGCGGTCAGCCCCAGCATTTT. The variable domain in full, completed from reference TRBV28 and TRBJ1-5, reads DVKVTQSSRYLVKRTGEKVFLECVQDMDHENMFWYRQDPGLGLRLIYFSYDVKMKEKGDIPEGYSVSREKKERFSLILESASTNQTSMYLCASSPNQGGQPQHFGDGTRLSIL.

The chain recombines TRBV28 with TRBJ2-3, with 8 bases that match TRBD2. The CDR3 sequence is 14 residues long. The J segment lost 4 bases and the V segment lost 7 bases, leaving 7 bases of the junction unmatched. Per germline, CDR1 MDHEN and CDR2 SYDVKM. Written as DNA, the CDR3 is TGTGCCAGCAAGGCGGGGGGTTACGCAGATACGCAGTATTTT. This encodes CASKAGGYADTQYF.

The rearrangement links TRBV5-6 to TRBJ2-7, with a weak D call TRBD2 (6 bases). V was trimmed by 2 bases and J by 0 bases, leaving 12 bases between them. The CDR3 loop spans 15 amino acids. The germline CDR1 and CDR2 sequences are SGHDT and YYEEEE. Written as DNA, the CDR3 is TGTGCCAGCAGCTTACGGGGGTACTCCTCCTACGAGCAGTACTTC. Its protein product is CASSLRGYSSYEQYF.

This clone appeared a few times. CDR3 loop: CASGGTYEQYF. DNA of the CDR3: TGTGCCAGCGGGGGGACCTACGAGCAGTACTTC. This chain joins TRBV6-5 and TRBJ2-7, with a possible D match to TRBD2 (6 bases). V shed 8 bases and J shed 2 bases, with 7 bases lying between them. Germline CDR1 reads MNHEY; CDR2 reads SVGAGI. The CDR3 sequence is 11 residues long.

The CDR3 sequence: CASRSSQGTEAFF. CDR3 in DNA: TGTGCCAGCAGGTCCTCCCAGGGAACTGAAGCTTTCTTT. The chain combines TRBV6-5 with TRBJ1-1; perhaps TRBD1 as D (5 bases). There are 13 residues in the CDR3. V shed 6 bases and J shed 5 bases, with 13 bases lying between them. Germline assignment: CDR1 MNHEY and CDR2 SVGAGI.

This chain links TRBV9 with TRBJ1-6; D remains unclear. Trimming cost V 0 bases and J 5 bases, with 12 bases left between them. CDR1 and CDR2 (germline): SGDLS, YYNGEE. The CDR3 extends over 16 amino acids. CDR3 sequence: CASSVDVQLDNSPLHF. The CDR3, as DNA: TGTGCCAGCAGCGTAGATGTGCAGCTAGATAATTCACCCCTCCACTTT.

CDR3 amino acids: CATRESTDTQYF. The CDR3 nucleotides read TGTGCCACCCGGGAGAGCACAGATACGCAGTATTTT. The chain joins TRBV9 to TRBJ2-3, with D perhaps matching TRBD2 (6 bases). Germline loops: CDR1 SGDLS, CDR2 YYNGEE. V was pared by 9 bases and J by 0 bases, with 8 bases between. CDR3 length: 12 residues. The full variable domain, rest sourced from reference TRBV9 and TRBJ2-3, is DSGVTQTPKHLITATGQRVTLRCSPRSGDLSVYWYQQSLDQGLQFLIQYYNGEERAKGNILERFSAQQFPDLHSELNLSSLELGDSALYFCATRESTDTQYFGPGTRLTVL.

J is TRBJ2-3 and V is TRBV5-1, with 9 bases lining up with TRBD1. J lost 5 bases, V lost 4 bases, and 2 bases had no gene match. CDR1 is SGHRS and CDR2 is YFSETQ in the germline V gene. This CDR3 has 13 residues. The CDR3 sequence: CASSTGQGDTQYF. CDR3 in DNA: TGCGCCAGCAGCACGGGACAGGGAGATACGCAGTATTTT.

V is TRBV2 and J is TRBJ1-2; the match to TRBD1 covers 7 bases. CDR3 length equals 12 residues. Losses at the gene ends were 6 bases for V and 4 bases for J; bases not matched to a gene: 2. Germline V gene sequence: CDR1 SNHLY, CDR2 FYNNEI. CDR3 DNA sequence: TGTGCCAGCAGCGGGACAGCCTATGGCTACACCTTC. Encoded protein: CASSGTAYGYTF.

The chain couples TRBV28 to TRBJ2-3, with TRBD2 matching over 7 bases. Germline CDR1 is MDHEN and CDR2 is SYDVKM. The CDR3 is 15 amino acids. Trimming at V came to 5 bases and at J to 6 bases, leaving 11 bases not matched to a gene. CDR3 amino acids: CASSPLGGSRDTQYF. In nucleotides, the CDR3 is TGTGCCAGCAGTCCTTTGGGGGGGTCTCGGGATACGCAGTATTTT.

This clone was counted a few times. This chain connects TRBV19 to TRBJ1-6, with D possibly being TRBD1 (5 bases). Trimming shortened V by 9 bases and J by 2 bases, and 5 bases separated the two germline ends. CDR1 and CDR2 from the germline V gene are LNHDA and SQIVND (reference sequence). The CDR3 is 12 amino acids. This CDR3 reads CASRAYNSPLHF. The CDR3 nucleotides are TGTGCCAGCAGGGCCTATAATTCACCCCTCCACTTT.

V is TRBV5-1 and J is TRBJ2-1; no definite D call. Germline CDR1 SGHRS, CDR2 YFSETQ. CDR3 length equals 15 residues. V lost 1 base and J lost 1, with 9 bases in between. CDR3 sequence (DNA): TGCGCCAGCAGCTTGTCGTCTTTATCCTACAATGAGCAGTTCTTC. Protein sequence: CASSLSSLSYNEQFF.

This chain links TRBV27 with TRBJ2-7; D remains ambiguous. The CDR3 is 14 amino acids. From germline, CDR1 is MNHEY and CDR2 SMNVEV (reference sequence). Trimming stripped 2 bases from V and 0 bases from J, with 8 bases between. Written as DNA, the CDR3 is TGTGCCAGCAGTTTAGCGGAGTACTCCTACGAGCAGTACTTC. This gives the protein CASSLAEYSYEQYF.

The CDR3 protein is CASSGTSGGARTQYF. The DNA for the CDR3 is TGCGCCAGCAGCGGGACTAGCGGGGGGGCCCGGACCCAGTACTTC. The chain links TRBV5-1 to TRBJ2-5; the match to TRBD2 covers 16 bases. From germline, CDR1 is SGHRS and CDR2 YFSETQ. Trimming at V came to 4 bases and at J to 7 bases, leaving 4 bases not matched to a gene. This CDR3 is built from 15 residues.

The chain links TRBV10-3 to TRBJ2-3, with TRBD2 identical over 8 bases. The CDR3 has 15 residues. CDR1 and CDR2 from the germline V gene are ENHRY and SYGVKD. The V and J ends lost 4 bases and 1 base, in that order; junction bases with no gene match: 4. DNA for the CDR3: TGTGCCATCAGTGGGGGTAGCGGGGGCACAGATACGCAGTATTTT. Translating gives CAISGGSGGTDTQYF.

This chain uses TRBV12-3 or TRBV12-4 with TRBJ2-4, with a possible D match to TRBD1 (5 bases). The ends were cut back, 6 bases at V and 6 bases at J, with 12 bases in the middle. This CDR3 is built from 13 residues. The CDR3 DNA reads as TGTGCCAGCAGCACCGAAGACAGAAACATTCAGTACTTC. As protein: CASSTEDRNIQYF.

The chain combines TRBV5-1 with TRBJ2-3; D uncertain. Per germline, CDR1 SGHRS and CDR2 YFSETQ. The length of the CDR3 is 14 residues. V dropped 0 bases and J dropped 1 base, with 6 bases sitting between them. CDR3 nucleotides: TGCGCCAGCAGCTTGGCCTTAGGCACAGATACGCAGTATTTT. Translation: CASSLALGTDTQYF.

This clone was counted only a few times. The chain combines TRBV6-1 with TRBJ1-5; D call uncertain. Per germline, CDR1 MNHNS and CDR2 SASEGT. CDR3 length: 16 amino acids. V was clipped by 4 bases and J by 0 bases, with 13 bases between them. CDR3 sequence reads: CASSAPLGGSNQPQHF. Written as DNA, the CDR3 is TGTGCCAGCAGTGCCCCTTTAGGCGGTAGCAATCAGCCCCAGCATTTT.